A selection of T cell receptor beta chains follows, all from one sample in a study of PD-1 blockade in classical Hodgkin lymphoma. The assay was immunoSEQ multiplex PCR, and TCRdb's table has in-frame clones only and misses some. The repertoire holds just under 100,000 clones, around 80% seen once, with more than 9% in the top ten. The input for sequencing was peripheral blood mononuclear cells (PBMCs), taken at baseline. Receptors were obtained from a human donor with classical Hodgkin lymphoma. The CDR3 runs from the conserved cysteine through the conserved F or W. Each record gives: CDR3 protein, clone size, V gene. The size of a clone is reported for some rows only, either as once, few or many, or as a class for expanded clones.

CDR3: CASRERDRGSYEQYF
size: once
V: TRBV2

CDR3: CASSLLGGNTEAFF
size: .
V: TRBV11-1

CDR3: CASSPRTSGRAGEQFF
size: .
V: TRBV5-1

CDR3: CASSPLTHLATSTDTQYF
size: .
V: TRBV18

CDR3: CASSQGVTSSTDTQYF
size: .
V: TRBV4-2

CDR3: CASSEDRVRSGELFF
size: .
V: TRBV25-1

CDR3: CASTLSGGRQETQYF
size: .
V: TRBV7-7

CDR3: CASSLGVAGGPRETQYF
size: .
V: TRBV5-1

CDR3: CASRPEQYF
size: .
V: TRBV6-1

CDR3: CAISEPQGPRNTIYF
size: .
V: TRBV10-3

CDR3: CASSSLDSLIKTQYF
size: .
V: TRBV11-2

CDR3: CASSSLGSETQYF
size: .
V: TRBV5-1

CDR3: CASSAGLAGGSSYEQYF
size: .
V: TRBV18

CDR3: CASSGVSRGAFF
size: .
V: TRBV2

CDR3: CASSLDSQDTEAFF
size: .
V: TRBV7-2

CDR3: CASSYGPRRGTGELFF
size: .
V: TRBV6-6

CDR3: CASSATKGKYEQYF
size: .
V: TRBV6-1

CDR3: CSVGARGALDYGYTF
size: .
V: TRBV29-1

CDR3: CASSPLTGTGDIEQYF
size: .
V: TRBV18

CDR3: CASSAQPLADSGNTIYF
size: .
V: TRBV9

CDR3: CASSPTTGTGELFF
size: .
V: TRBV11-3

CDR3: CASRDRAMNTEAFF
size: .
V: TRBV27

CDR3: CASSLKAGVGDTQYF
size: .
V: TRBV27

CDR3: CASSLDSQGLGNEQFF
size: .
V: TRBV7-6

CDR3: CATRLGGGPQETQYF
size: .
V: TRBV15

CDR3: CAISEKSNNEQFF
size: .
V: TRBV10-3

CDR3: CASSQYVQGPHSTDTQYF
size: .
V: TRBV23-1

CDR3: CASSLLRMTSGIYEQYF
size: few
V: TRBV27

CDR3: CASSNTKSGQGAYEQYF
size: medium-sized
V: TRBV14

CDR3: CASSLWGTSRRTDTQYF
size: .
V: TRBV7-9

CDR3: CASSQERAGLTEAFF
size: many
V: TRBV4-1

CDR3: CASTRRRGEKLFF
size: .
V: TRBV11-2

CDR3: CASSLDRGTKTQYF
size: .
V: TRBV7-2

CDR3: CASSSRVGADTQYF
size: .
V: TRBV7-2

CDR3: CASSFRASTDTQYF
size: .
V: TRBV7-9

CDR3: CASSSAATSSYNEQFF
size: .
V: TRBV5-4

CDR3: CAWSVRGLYEQYF
size: .
V: TRBV30

CDR3: CASSLSTTGSYGYTF
size: .
V: TRBV7-8

CDR3: CASSLVLAGAADTQYF
size: .
V: TRBV5-5

CDR3: CASSRQGRRETQYF
size: .
V: TRBV6-4

CDR3: CASITRINQPQHF
size: .
V: TRBV28

CDR3: CASRFSPGLGLSEQYF
size: .
V: TRBV11-2